The 10 T cell receptor beta chains below come from one sample, sequenced in a study of shared clonotypes between healthy human individuals. Sequencing was performed with immunoSEQ multiplex PCR; in TCRdb, only in-frame clones are kept and a portion is missing. Among about 1.5 million clones listed, approximately 98% were seen once. The sequencing sample was made of naive CD4+ T cells sorted from blood. Subset of the sample: CD45RA+ positively selected. The origin of the receptors is a man aged 30 to 45 in good health.

The chain employs TRBV9 and TRBJ1-2; D is uncertain. The V gene's germline CDR1 is SGDLS and CDR2 YYNGEE. Trimming pared 3 bases from V and 3 bases from J, leaving 12 bases between. The CDR3 has 14 amino acids. CDR3 coding DNA: TGTGCCAGCAGCGCCACCGGTGCTGACTATGGCTACACCTTC. Translated: CASSATGADYGYTF.

The CDR3 reads CASTRLAGAAGANVLTF. The CDR3 DNA reads TGTGCCAGCACCAGACTAGCGGGAGCGGCTGGGGCCAACGTCCTGACTTTC. V usage is TRBV7-9 and J usage is TRBJ2-6, with 12 bases matching TRBD2. The germline V gene encodes CDR1 SEHNR and CDR2 FQNEAQ (reference sequence). The V segment lost 7 bases and the J segment 2 bases; nucleotides outside the gene matches: 6. CDR3 length equals 17 residues.

A word on this clone: This specimen includes other DNA sequences encoding the same CDR3. V and J are TRBV7-9 and TRBJ1-5, with D uncertain. The germline V and J ends were trimmed by 1 base and 2 bases, with 6 bases remaining between them. This CDR3 comprises 14 residues. Germline V CDR1 and CDR2: SEHNR, FQNEAQ (reference sequence). CDR3 in amino acids: CASSLGGGNQPQHF. The CDR3 DNA reads TGTGCCAGCAGCTTAGGTGGGGGCAATCAGCCCCAGCATTTT.

The chain links TRBV2 to TRBJ2-5; 14 bases map to TRBD2. The CDR3 extends over 16 amino acids. V lost 6 bases to trimming and J lost 6 bases; unmatched junction nucleotides: 9. Per germline, CDR1 SNHLY and CDR2 FYNNEI. The DNA of the CDR3 is TGTGCCAGCAGGGATACCGGGACTAGCGGGAGACAGACCCAGTACTTC. It translates to CASRDTGTSGRQTQYF.

The chain joins TRBV18 to TRBJ2-5, with a tentative D call TRBD1 (6 bases). V lost 3 bases and J lost 2, with 13 bases in between. The CDR3 extends over 15 amino acids. Germline V gene data show CDR1 as KGHSH and CDR2 as LQKENI. The DNA for the CDR3 is TGTGCCAGCTCACCTCTGGGGACAAAGCAAGAGACCCAGTACTTC. Translating it yields CASSPLGTKQETQYF.

The V gene is TRBV6-5, the J gene TRBJ2-3; D not certain. The CDR3 runs to 12 residues. The germline V gene encodes CDR1 MNHEY and CDR2 SVGAGI. Trimming stripped 9 bases from V and 0 bases from J, with 7 bases between. For the CDR3, the DNA is TGTGCCAGTAGGGCTAGCACAGATACGCAGTATTTT. It is translated as CASRASTDTQYF.

As to this clone: A read error may account for a junction end that differs from germline. The CDR3 DNA follows: TGTGCCAGCAGCGTAGCGGGCTACAATGAGCAGTTCTTC. It encodes CASSVAGYNEQFF. The rearrangement links TRBV7-2 to TRBJ2-1; TRBD2 agrees at 7 bases. The CDR3 contains 13 residues. The germline CDR1 and CDR2 sequences are SGHTA and FQGNSA.

V usage is TRBV13 and J usage is TRBJ2-1; TRBD2 agrees at 11 bases. CDR1 and CDR2 (germline): PRHDT, FYEKMQ (reference sequence). V shed 5 bases and J 7 bases; nucleotides not matched to a gene: 16. There are 18 residues in the CDR3. CDR3 amino acids: CASSPGGLAEREFNEQFF. Written as DNA, the CDR3 is TGTGCCAGCAGCCCCGGGGGACTAGCGGAGAGGGAATTTAATGAGCAGTTCTTC.

Points on this clone: The same CDR3 can be traced to other DNA sequences in this sample. J is TRBJ1-5 and V is TRBV5-1; D gene unclear. The germline V and J ends were trimmed by 0 bases and 4 bases, with 5 bases remaining between them. CDR3 size: 13 residues. The germline gives CDR1 SGHRS, CDR2 YFSETQ. For the CDR3, the DNA is TGCGCCAGCAGCTTGGCGCAGAATCAGCCCCAGCATTTT. This codes for CASSLAQNQPQHF.

V gene TRBV7-2 combines with J gene TRBJ2-5, with 7 bases matching TRBD1. V lost 5 bases, J lost 7 bases, and 13 bases stayed unmatched. The CDR3 has 15 amino acids. From germline, CDR1 is SGHTA and CDR2 FQGNSA. CDR3 sequence reads: CASSRLGQAGRTQYF. Written as DNA, the CDR3 is TGTGCCAGCAGCCGCTTAGGACAGGCGGGTCGGACCCAGTACTTC.